The T cell receptor (beta chain) under discussion was sequenced for a study of OX40 agonist ivuxolimab in advanced cancers. The wider study: Three patients had partial responses: one hepatocellular carcinoma, two cutaneous melanoma.

Systemic immunosuppression or a history of autoimmune disease excluded patients. Samples of blood were obtained at baseline, on cycle 4 day 1, and on cycle 7 day 1. Findings and limits, study-wide: Some of the nonresponding patients also showed low levels of normalized T-cell clonal expansion.

The CDR3 loop spans 16 amino acids. Germline V gene data show CDR1 as SGHVS and CDR2 as FNYEAQ. After removal of 5 bases from V and 5 bases from J, the junction contained 7 bases not matched to a gene. The table lists this clone with a count of one. What it binds is not known. Assay: immunoSEQ multiplex PCR; the TCRdb copy retains only in-frame clones and omits some. Of tens of thousands of clones listed, 85% to 90% are singletons. This specimen was CD4+ or CD8+ T cells sorted from blood, taken in a trial of the OX40 agonist ivuxolimab. The chain is built from TRBV7-6 and TRBJ2-2; 11 bases fit TRBD1. The sequence derives from an adult with an advanced solid tumor such as melanoma, head and neck, liver or kidney cancer. The CDR3 loop is CASSQGQGGWTGELFF. Written as DNA, the CDR3 is TGTGCCAGCAGCCAGGGACAGGGGGGCTGGACCGGGGAGCTGTTTTTT.